The rows below give T cell receptor beta chains drawn from one sample of a study of blood T cell repertoires in COVID-19. Assay: immunoSEQ multiplex PCR; the TCRdb copy retains only in-frame clones and omits some. The sample yields about 39,000 clones, roughly 85% seen once. Sequencing used peripheral blood. These receptors all stem from a man between 60 and 75 years old with acute or convalescent COVID-19. CDR3s include the opening cysteine and the closing phenylalanine or tryptophan. A D gene is named only where the DNA matches it firmly. For some rows the clone size is stated as once, few or many, or as a class when expanded; others skip it.

TRBJ1-3 - TRBV28 - CASSLDSRRNTIYF TGTGCCAGCAGTCTGGACAGTCGCCGAAACACCATATATTTT
TRBJ2-7 TRBD1 TRBV5-1 - CASSGGQVVNEQYF TGCGCCAGCAGTGGGGGACAGGTAGTCAACGAGCAGTACTTC
TRBJ2-7 - TRBV15 - CATSRAGTKLDEQYF TGTGCCACCAGCAGAGCCGGGACAAAACTAGACGAGCAGTACTTC
TRBJ2-2 - TRBV2 - CASSVLEGLGGELFF TGTGCCAGCAGCGTTCTAGAGGGTCTTGGCGGGGAGCTGTTTTTT
TRBJ1-2 - TRBV3-1/TRBV3-2 once CASSQGSLYGYTF TGTGCCAGCAGCCAAGGGAGCCTCTATGGCTACACCTTC
TRBJ1-3 - TRBV9 - CASSVRSSGNTIYF TGTGCCAGCAGCGTTCGTAGCTCTGGAAACACCATATATTTT
TRBJ1-3 TRBD1 TRBV6-5 - CASSYDGDRSGNTIYF TGTGCCAGCAGTTATGACGGGGACAGGTCGGGAAACACCATATATTTT
TRBJ1-5 TRBD1 TRBV10-2 - CASKGQTNQPQHF TGCGCCAGCAAGGGACAGACAAATCAGCCCCAGCATTTT
TRBJ2-2 TRBD2 TRBV15 - CATSRDLPGLAGNTGELFF TGTGCCACCAGCAGAGATCTTCCTGGACTAGCGGGAAACACCGGGGAGCTGTTTTTT
TRBJ1-3 - TRBV2 - CASSSQGSSGNTIYF TGTGCCAGCAGCTCACAGGGAAGCTCTGGAAACACCATATATTTT
TRBJ2-7 - TRBV4-1 - CASSRALALRRTGVSYEQYF TGCGCCAGCAGCCGAGCCTTAGCGCTGAGGAGGACCGGGGTCAGCTACGAGCAGTACTTC
TRBJ2-6 - TRBV5-1 - CASSLSLGTGANVLTF TGCGCCAGCAGCTTGAGCCTCGGGACTGGGGCCAACGTCCTGACTTTC
TRBJ2-1 TRBD2 TRBV19 - CASSQRLAVEHEQFF TGTGCCAGTAGTCAGAGACTAGCGGTCGAACATGAGCAGTTCTTC
TRBJ1-6 - TRBV5-1 once CASSLEGGALSPLHF TGCGCCAGCAGCTTGGAAGGGGGGGCATTGTCACCCCTCCACTTT
TRBJ1-5 TRBD1 TRBV28 - CASSRTGGQPQHF TGTGCCAGCAGTCGTACAGGGGGCCAGCCCCAGCATTTT
TRBJ2-6 - TRBV5-8 - CASSLGGAGANVLTF TGTGCCAGCAGCTTGGGGGGCGCGGGGGCCAACGTCCTGACTTTC
TRBJ2-6 - TRBV5-1 - CASSLGDTTPSGANVLTF TGCGCCAGCAGCTTGGGGGACACAACACCCTCTGGGGCCAACGTCCTGACTTTC
TRBJ1-5 TRBD1 TRBV6-2/TRBV6-3 once CASSRTGGWQPQHF TGTGCCAGCAGTCGCACAGGGGGGTGGCAGCCCCAGCATTTT
TRBJ2-1 - TRBV19 - CASSPARVSYNEQFF TGTGCCAGTAGTCCAGCCAGGGTATCCTACAATGAGCAGTTCTTC
TRBJ1-2 TRBD1 TRBV10-3 - CAIRGTGYNYGYTF TGTGCCATCAGGGGGACAGGGTATAACTATGGCTACACCTTC
TRBJ1-4 TRBD1 TRBV7-2 - CASSPMGQGLEKLFF TGTGCCAGCAGTCCGATGGGACAGGGTTTGGAAAAACTGTTTTTT
TRBJ2-5 TRBD2 TRBV7-3 - CASSDPSGGRQETQYF TGTGCCAGCAGCGATCCTAGCGGGGGGAGGCAAGAGACCCAGTACTTC
TRBJ2-1 - TRBV28 - CASRPRRGLSNEQFF TGTGCCAGCAGGCCCCGCCGGGGTCTGTCAAATGAGCAGTTCTTC
TRBJ2-6 TRBD1 TRBV27 once CASGLGQGAVGANVLTF TGTGCCAGTGGGCTGGGACAGGGGGCCGTTGGGGCCAACGTCCTGACTTTC
TRBJ2-3 - TRBV19 - CASKSRTDTQYF TGTGCCAGTAAGAGCCGTACAGATACGCAGTATTTT